This T cell receptor (beta chain) emerged from a study of T cell changes during pregnancy in multiple sclerosis. After removal of 6 bases from V and 2 bases from J, the junction contained 2 bases not matched to a gene. The germline gives CDR1 SNHLY, CDR2 FYNNEI. This CDR3 region has 13 residues. Assay used: immunoSEQ multiplex PCR; TCRdb lists only in-frame clones, some missing. This table holds fewer than 95,000 clones, 92% found once. This receptor was obtained from a female donor in good health, enrolled as a control in a pregnancy study. The material was peripheral blood, obtained in the first trimester of pregnancy. The genes are TRBV2 and TRBJ2-5, with 8 bases lining up with TRBD1. The CDR3 sequence is CASRGTGQETQYF. CDR3 coding DNA: TGTGCCAGCAGGGGGACAGGACAAGAGACCCAGTACTTC.